This TCR beta chain was sequenced for a study of blood T cell repertoires in COVID-19. Study-level background: There were acute and convalescent COVID-19 samples, and they came from the United States, Italy and Spain.

TCRdb's copy holds only in-frame clones and misses some; the assay was immunoSEQ multiplex PCR. The sample holds a few hundred thousand clones, around nine tenths seen once. The CDR3 has 15 residues. V lost 2 bases, J lost 4 bases, and 12 bases lay in between. CDR1 is MNHEY and CDR2 is SVGAGI in the germline V gene. The sequenced sample consisted of peripheral blood. This chain uses TRBV6-5 with TRBJ2-4; D may be TRBD2 (5 bases). The sequence was collected from an older woman with acute or convalescent COVID-19. CDR3 nucleotide sequence: TGTGCCAGCAGTTACAAGTGGGAGCTTAAAAACATTCAGTACTTC. It is translated as CASSYKWELKNIQYF.